The 14 T cell receptor beta chains below all came from one sample that was sequenced in a study of technical replicates of blood from several donors. TCRdb's copy holds only in-frame clones and misses some; the assay was immunoSEQ multiplex PCR. This repertoire shows more than 75,000 clones, 80% to 90% found once; its top ten account for about 5%. Sequencing was done on a sample of PBMCs. These receptors were obtained from a human donor in good health. Some clones in this sample may be carry-over from other donors' samples.

This rearrangement joins TRBV6-1 to TRBJ1-1; maybe TRBD1 (6 bases). V shed 3 bases and J shed 5 bases, with 16 bases lying between them. The germline V gene has CDR1 MNHNS and CDR2 SASEGT. The CDR3 is 15 amino acids. The CDR3 sequence is CASSEERTARTEAFF. The DNA of the CDR3 is TGTGCCAGCAGTGAGGAACGGACAGCCAGGACTGAAGCTTTCTTT.

The chain joins TRBV2 to TRBJ2-1; TRBD2 matches 9 bases. CDR3 size: 14 residues. The germline V gene encodes CDR1 SNHLY and CDR2 FYNNEI. The junction had 5 bases not matched to a gene; V was cut back by 2 bases and J by 9 bases. CDR3 in amino acids: CASSELAGFFEQFF. The CDR3 nucleotides read TGTGCCAGCAGTGAACTAGCGGGATTTTTTGAGCAGTTCTTC. Full variable domain (remainder filled in from reference TRBV2 and TRBJ2-1): EPEVTQTPSHQVTQMGQEVILRCVPISNHLYFYWYRQILGQKVEFLVSFYNNEISEKSEIFDDQFSVERPDGSNFTLKIRSTKLEDSAMYFCASSELAGFFEQFFGPGTRLTVL.

The genes are TRBV18 and TRBJ1-2, with D hard to call. In germline, CDR1 is KGHSH, CDR2 LQKENI. V lost 6 bases and J 8 bases, leaving 19 bases between the germline ends. This CDR3 is built from 14 residues. The CDR3 region is CASSVESGRGGYTF. In DNA form, the CDR3 reads TGTGCCAGCTCGGTTGAGAGCGGGAGAGGCGGCTACACCTTC.

This chain links TRBV13 with TRBJ2-7; 15 bases map to TRBD2. Germline V lookup: CDR1 PRHDT, CDR2 FYEKMQ (reference sequence). Trimming cost V 6 bases and J 3 bases; bases outside gene matches: 3. The CDR3 is 15 amino acids. The CDR3 loop is CASRPGLAGGYEQYF. The CDR3 DNA follows: TGTGCCAGCAGACCGGGACTAGCGGGGGGCTACGAGCAGTACTTC.

V and J are TRBV4-1 and TRBJ2-5; weak D call: TRBD1 (5 bases). The J call may not be correct, given that the DNA end is closer to TRBJ2-7. Germline V gene lookup returns CDR1 MGHRA and CDR2 YSYEKL. The CDR3 is made up of 15 amino acids. The DNA of the CDR3 is TGCGCCAGCAGCCAAGTTGGCGGCAGGGACTACGAGCAGTACTTC. This encodes CASSQVGGRDYEQYF.

This clone occurred a few times. The chain recombines TRBV30 with TRBJ2-2; D unclear. Between the trimmed V and J ends, which lost 4 bases and 8 bases, there was a span of 11 bases. This CDR3 is built from 12 residues. Germline CDR1 and CDR2: GTSNPN and SVGIG (reference sequence). The CDR3 spells CAWTPSEGELFF. Written as DNA, the CDR3 is TGTGCCTGGACCCCCTCGGAGGGGGAGCTGTTTTTT.

V is TRBV12-5 and J is TRBJ2-3; weak D call: TRBD1 (6 bases). The germline V and J ends were trimmed by 2 bases and 1 base, with 16 bases remaining between them. The V gene's germline CDR1 is LGHNT and CDR2 FRNRAP. The CDR3 length is 17 residues. CDR3 residues: CASGLSTGTPGTDTQYF. The CDR3 nucleotides read TGTGCTAGTGGTTTGTCGACCGGGACACCAGGCACAGATACGCAGTATTTT.

The chain recombines TRBV5-1 with TRBJ2-2; maybe TRBD1 (6 bases). The CDR3 is 16 amino acids. The V gene lost 0 bases and the J gene lost 0 bases, with 9 bases spanning the gap. The germline gives CDR1 SGHRS, CDR2 YFSETQ. The CDR3 DNA reads as TGCGCCAGCAGCTTGGTCACAGGGTCGAACACCGGGGAGCTGTTTTTT. It codes for CASSLVTGSNTGELFF.

V usage is TRBV5-4 and J usage is TRBJ2-5; 9 nucleotides agree with TRBD1. The CDR3 contains 14 residues. Germline CDR1 is SGHNT and CDR2 is YYREEE (reference sequence). Trimming took 4 bases from V and 4 from J; bases not matched to a gene: 5. The CDR3 DNA reads TGTGCCAGCAGCCCGTCGGGACAGGGAGAGACCCAGTACTTC. Amino acids: CASSPSGQGETQYF.

The table lists this clone with a count of one. This sequence joins TRBV5-1 and TRBJ2-7; D remains unclear. Trimming left V 5 bases short and J 1 base short, with 7 bases between. Germline-derived CDR1 and CDR2 are SGHRS and YFSETQ. CDR3 length equals 12 residues. In DNA form, the CDR3 reads TGCGCCAGCAGTGGGCAGTCCTACGAGCAGTACTTC. Protein product: CASSGQSYEQYF.

This clone has just a few counts. The chain is built from TRBV30 and TRBJ1-5; D perhaps matches TRBD1 (5 bases). V gave up 4 bases and J gave up 6 bases, with 16 bases separating them. Germline V gives CDR1 GTSNPN, CDR2 SVGIG (reference sequence). This CDR3 spans 14 amino acids. The CDR3 DNA sequence: TGTGCCTGGACCGCGGCGGGGCAGTTTCAGCCCCAGCATTTT. Translating it yields CAWTAAGQFQPQHF.

V usage is TRBV5-1 and J usage is TRBJ1-4, with unresolved D. Germline assignment: CDR1 SGHRS and CDR2 YFSETQ. The V end lost 1 base, the J end lost 0 bases, and 16 bases lay between the germline ends. The CDR3 extends over 18 amino acids. The CDR3 loop reads CASSLWGIRETTNEKLFF. The CDR3 DNA follows: TGCGCCAGCAGCTTGTGGGGAATAAGGGAGACAACTAATGAAAAACTGTTTTTT.

This sequence joins TRBV7-2 and TRBJ2-7; the D is unclear. The CDR3 runs to 14 residues. Per the germline V gene, CDR1 is SGHTA and CDR2 is FQGNSA. V was cut by 2 bases and J by 1 base, with 9 bases left in between. The CDR3 sequence: CASSLSVESYEQYF. Written as DNA, the CDR3 is TGTGCCAGCAGCTTATCCGTAGAATCCTACGAGCAGTACTTC.

The rearrangement joins TRBV5-1 to TRBJ2-2; TRBD1 matches 7 bases. J was trimmed by 4 bases and V by 3 bases; bases with no gene match: 3. CDR1 is SGHRS and CDR2 is YFSETQ in the germline V gene. CDR3 size: 14 residues. The CDR3: CASSSGQFTGELFF. DNA for the CDR3: TGCGCCAGCAGCTCGGGACAGTTCACCGGGGAGCTGTTTTTT.